This TCR beta chain was captured in a study of human T cells and chemical hapten exposure. Overall study context: Patients additionally received therapeutic doses of diphenylcyclopropenone on the scalp once a week, and this continued throughout the approximately 26-week study.

Specified time point: patch test 2, 6 weeks after DPC sensitization. Treatment here: therapeutic diphenylcyclopropenone sensitization with weekly scalp DPC. This clonotype was seen a few times. The library labeled individual cDNA molecules by adding unique molecular identifiers to them. TCRdb re-called the RACE reads through MiXCR, storing one row per CDR3 protein. Counted here are fewer than 100,000 distinct CDR3 sequences, approximately 9.3% occurring once; the ten biggest clones make up 2% to 2.5%. V was pared by 4 bases and J by 2 bases, with 6 bases between. The CDR3 extends over 14 amino acids. Per the germline V gene, CDR1 is SGHTA and CDR2 is FQGNSA.

Source: whole blood, taken in connection with sensitization to the hapten diphenylcyclopropenone (DPC). This chain connects TRBV7-2 to TRBJ2-6; D not resolved. This receptor was identified in a woman between 40 and 55 years old with alopecia areata. Some clones in this sample may be carry-over from other donors' samples. The CDR3 spells CASSSVAGANVLTF. The CDR3 coding sequence is TGTGCCAGCAGCTCCGTAGCTGGGGCCAACGTCCTGACTTTC.